Sequencing of this T cell receptor beta chain was carried out in a study of T cell changes during pregnancy in multiple sclerosis. Produced via immunoSEQ multiplex PCR; TCRdb's table is partial and in-frame only. The repertoire consists of tens of thousands of clones, with just under 95% occurring once and the leading ten covering approximately 0.62%. Sequences were derived from CD4+ T cells from peripheral blood mononuclear cells, sampled in the first trimester of pregnancy. This TCR was sampled from a female donor with multiple sclerosis, enrolled in a pregnancy study.

The CDR3 DNA is TGTGCCAGCAGCTTTAGCGGGAGTGATGGGGCCAACGTCCTGACTTTC. Encoded protein: CASSFSGSDGANVLTF. The J gene is TRBJ2-6, the V gene TRBV7-6; 9 positions match TRBD2. The CDR3 consists of 16 residues. The V gene end was trimmed by 3 bases and the J gene end by 3 bases; junction bases not matched to a gene: 3. CDR1 SGHVS and CDR2 FNYEAQ come from the germline V gene.